This record concerns one T cell receptor beta chain sequence. Its antigen is still unknown. The PCR employed 60 Vbeta primers together with 13 Jbeta primers. Repertoires were generated with immunoSEQ multiplex PCR, while TCRdb's copy carries only in-frame clones and drops some. The sample consists of under 200,000 clones, around 77% of them appearing once. The sample is drawn from a study of cytomegalovirus exposure and HLA in healthy donors. Study-wide points: TRBV6-2, TRBV6-3 and other indistinguishable V segments were excluded. Sequencing had likely introduced a cluster of highly shared sequence variants as an artifact.

Germline V gene data show CDR1 as GTSNPN and CDR2 as SVGIG (reference sequence). V was clipped by 2 bases and J by 6 bases, with 11 bases between them. The CDR3 consists of 14 residues. The sequence derives from a female donor in good health and CMV-seronegative. The chain carries TRBV30 and TRBJ1-6; no reliable D call. Material for sequencing was PBMCs. In nucleotides, the CDR3 is TGTGCCTGGAGTAGCGACCTAGCTAATTCACCCCTCCACTTT. It is translated as CAWSSDLANSPLHF.